Below are 20 T cell receptor beta chains sequenced from a single sample in a study of siplizumab effects on memory and regulatory T cells. Method: immunoSEQ multiplex PCR; TCRdb's copy keeps in-frame clones and lacks some. The sample shows approximately 65,000 clones, roughly 85% of them seen only once. The sample was memory CD4+ T cells sorted from blood. Receptors originate from a human donor in good health.

This sequence joins TRBV6-1 and TRBJ1-4; 8 bases line up with TRBD1. The ends lost 6 bases at V and 8 bases at J; junction bases unmatched: 8. Germline values: CDR1 MNHNS, CDR2 SASEGT. CDR3 length: 14 residues. CDR3 sequence (DNA): TGTGCCAGCAGGGCAGGGGGCGGGTGGGAAAAACTGTTTTTT. It encodes CASRAGGGWEKLFF.

The chain is built from TRBV5-4 and TRBJ2-2; the match to TRBD2 covers 9 bases. J was trimmed by 1 base and V by 3 bases; bases with no gene match: 4. CDR1 is SGHNT and CDR2 is YYREEE in the germline V gene (reference sequence). There are 16 residues in the CDR3. CDR3 bases: TGTGCCAGCAGCTCATATAGCGGGGGGAACACCGGGGAGCTGTTTTTT. Translation gives CASSSYSGGNTGELFF.

Written as DNA, the CDR3 is TGTGCCAGCAGTTTGGTCGACAGGCACTACGAGCAGTACTTC. This translates into CASSLVDRHYEQYF. V gene TRBV28 combines with J gene TRBJ2-7; possible D gene TRBD1, 6 bases. Germline values: CDR1 MDHEN, CDR2 SYDVKM. The germline V and J ends were trimmed by 3 bases and 3 bases, with 12 bases remaining between them. This CDR3 is 14 amino acids long. Drawing the rest from reference TRBV28 and TRBJ2-7, the complete variable domain is DVKVTQSSRYLVKRTGEKVFLECVQDMDHENMFWYRQDPGLGLRLIYFSYDVKMKEKGDIPEGYSVSREKKERFSLILESASTNQTSMYLCASSLVDRHYEQYFGPGTRLTVT.

The chain recombines TRBV19 with TRBJ2-5; 8 nucleotides match TRBD2. Per germline, CDR1 LNHDA and CDR2 SQIVND (reference sequence). CDR3 length: 14 amino acids. V gave up 3 bases and J gave up 5 bases; unmatched junction bases: 5. The CDR3 sequence is CASSIFPSGETQYF. The CDR3 bases are TGTGCCAGTAGTATCTTTCCTAGCGGGGAGACCCAGTACTTC.

The chain uses TRBV5-6 and TRBJ2-2; either TRBD1 or TRBD2 may supply D (5 bases each). V was pared by 6 bases and J by 5 bases, with 17 bases between. CDR1 is SGHDT and CDR2 is YYEEEE in the germline V gene. CDR3 size: 15 residues. As DNA, the CDR3 is TGTGCCAGCATCAGGGAGCAGGGTATAACCGGGGAGCTGTTTTTT. Its protein is CASIREQGITGELFF.

The V call is TRBV12-5, the J call TRBJ2-3; D is undetermined. CDR1 LGHNT and CDR2 FRNRAP come from the germline V gene. The CDR3 covers 15 residues. V was trimmed by 4 bases and J by 7 bases, leaving 18 bases between them. The CDR3, as DNA: TGTGCTAGTGGTTCAGGTTCCTCCTTAAATTATACGCAGTATTTT. Protein product: CASGSGSSLNYTQYF. The full variable domain, its missing parts supplied by reference TRBV12-5 and TRBJ2-3, is DARVTQTPRHKVTEMGQEVTMRCQPILGHNTVFWYRQTMMQGLELLAYFRNRAPLDDSGMPKDRFSAEMPDATLATLKIQPSEPRDSAVYFCASGSGSSLNYTQYFGPGTRLTVL.

CDR3 region: CASSGASSSNQPQHF. In DNA form, the CDR3 reads TGTGCCAGCAGTGGGGCCTCGTCTAGCAATCAGCCCCAGCATTTT. This rearrangement joins TRBV28 to TRBJ1-5, with D maybe TRBD1 (5 bases). Trimming cost V 5 bases and J 0 bases, with 11 bases left between them. Per germline, CDR1 MDHEN and CDR2 SYDVKM. This CDR3 has 15 amino acids.

The genes are TRBV6-6 and TRBJ2-3; no definite D call. Trimming took off 2 bases at V and 6 bases at J, with 6 bases between the two ends. There are 12 residues in the CDR3. Looked up from germline, CDR1 is MNHNY and CDR2 is SVGAGI (reference sequence). The DNA of the CDR3 is TGTGCCAGCAGTTACGGAAGGGATACGCAGTATTTT. It translates to CASSYGRDTQYF.

The rearrangement joins TRBV5-6 to TRBJ2-7, with D uncertain. Germline CDR1 is SGHDT and CDR2 is YYEEEE. The CDR3 is 14 residues long. Deletions cut 0 bases from V and 2 bases from J, with 9 bases between. The CDR3 loop reads CASSLVSTPYEQYF. The CDR3 coding sequence is TGTGCCAGCAGCTTGGTTTCGACTCCCTACGAGCAGTACTTC.

V and J are TRBV2 and TRBJ2-3; 10 nucleotides match TRBD2. Germline assignment: CDR1 SNHLY and CDR2 FYNNEI. The CDR3 length is 15 residues. The ends lost 10 bases at V and 1 base at J; junction bases unmatched: 8. The CDR3 sequence: CATSKRGGGTDTQYF. CDR3 DNA: TGTGCCACATCGAAGCGGGGGGGCGGCACAGATACGCAGTATTTT. Looking up the rest from reference TRBV2 and TRBJ2-3 gives the full variable domain: EPEVTQTPSHQVTQMGQEVILRCVPISNHLYFYWYRQILGQKVEFLVSFYNNEISEKSEIFDDQFSVERPDGSNFTLKIRSTKLEDSAMYFCATSKRGGGTDTQYFGPGTRLTVL.

This sequence joins TRBV19 and TRBJ2-1, with D perhaps TRBD1 or TRBD2 (5 bases each). V lost 3 bases and J 0 bases, leaving 15 bases between the germline ends. The V gene's germline CDR1 is LNHDA and CDR2 SQIVND (reference sequence). The CDR3 runs 17 residues. The CDR3, as DNA: TGTGCCAGTAGTATCTCGGGACGGGGAAACTCCTACAATGAGCAGTTCTTC. Translation: CASSISGRGNSYNEQFF.

The chain combines TRBV7-2 with TRBJ2-7, with 8 positions matching TRBD2. The J segment lost 9 bases and the V segment lost 2 bases, leaving 6 bases of the junction unmatched. CDR1 and CDR2 from the germline V gene are SGHTA and FQGNSA. The CDR3 extends over 13 amino acids. CDR3 region: CASSLRGGFGQYF. The CDR3 DNA follows: TGTGCCAGCAGCTTACGGGGGGGTTTCGGGCAGTACTTC.

The chain links TRBV28 to TRBJ2-5; TRBD2 matches 13 bases. This CDR3 spans 22 amino acids. From germline, CDR1 is MDHEN and CDR2 SYDVKM. Trimming at V came to 3 bases and at J to 0 bases, leaving 19 bases not matched to a gene. CDR3 in DNA: TGTGCCAGCAGTTTTCCCCAATACTCGACTAGCGGGGGGCCATATCACCAAGAGACCCAGTACTTC. This sequence encodes CASSFPQYSTSGGPYHQETQYF.

The V gene is TRBV5-1, the J gene TRBJ2-3; possibly TRBD2 for D (5 bases). This CDR3 region has 15 residues. V was pared by 0 bases and J by 5 bases, with 13 bases between. Per the germline V gene, CDR1 is SGHRS and CDR2 is YFSETQ. As DNA, the CDR3 is TGCGCCAGCAGCTTGGCGGGAACCGGAGGAGATACGCAGTATTTT. This gives the protein CASSLAGTGGDTQYF.

The rearrangement links TRBV28 to TRBJ1-2; D is unclear. Germline V gives CDR1 MDHEN, CDR2 SYDVKM. This CDR3 has 15 residues. Trimming stripped 5 bases from V and 2 bases from J, with 15 bases between. As DNA, the CDR3 is TGTGCCAGCAGTCTCTACCGGAGCTCCAACTATGGCTACACCTTC. It specifies CASSLYRSSNYGYTF.

This clone was counted a few times. The chain is built from TRBV6-5 and TRBJ2-4, with D perhaps being TRBD1 or TRBD2 (6 bases each). The CDR3 has 16 residues. Germline CDR1 MNHEY, CDR2 SVGAGI. The V and J ends lost 3 bases and 2 bases respectively, with 14 bases between them. The CDR3 here is CASSYLIGGTKNIQYF. The CDR3 DNA reads TGTGCCAGCAGTTATCTCATAGGGGGGACCAAAAACATTCAGTACTTC.

By sample share, this clone is medium-sized. The CDR3 DNA reads TGTGCCAGCAGCTCCACCCCTCATTCCGGACAGGGGGGAGATGGCTACACCTTC. It is translated as CASSSTPHSGQGGDGYTF. The genes are TRBV11-2 and TRBJ1-2; the match to TRBD1 covers 10 bases. Germline values: CDR1 SGHAT, CDR2 FQNNGV. This CDR3 has 18 amino acids. V trimming: 4 bases; J trimming: 6 bases; junction bases outside the gene matches: 17.

The sample holds one count of this clone. V usage is TRBV7-8 and J usage is TRBJ2-3, with 9 bases aligning to TRBD2. Trimming removed 8 bases from V and 1 base from J; junction bases left unmatched: 1. This CDR3 is built from 13 residues. Germline values: CDR1 SGHVS, CDR2 FQNEAQ. The CDR3 loop reads CASLAGGTDTQYF. The CDR3 nucleotides read TGTGCCAGCTTAGCGGGGGGCACAGATACGCAGTATTTT.

This chain connects TRBV7-2 to TRBJ2-3, with D unclear. CDR1 and CDR2 (germline): SGHTA, FQGNSA. Trimming stripped 4 bases from V and 4 bases from J, with 6 bases between. This CDR3 region has 12 residues. CDR3 protein: CASSYGADTQYF. The CDR3 bases are TGTGCCAGCAGCTATGGGGCAGATACGCAGTATTTT.

The chain has TRBV4-3 and TRBJ1-6; no definite D call. The CDR3 length is 15 residues. From germline, CDR1 is LGHNA and CDR2 YSLEER. V was trimmed by 1 base and J by 0 bases, leaving 4 bases between them. The CDR3 DNA is TGCGCCAGCAGCCAAGGGATCTCCTATAATTCACCCCTCCACTTT. Translating it yields CASSQGISYNSPLHF.